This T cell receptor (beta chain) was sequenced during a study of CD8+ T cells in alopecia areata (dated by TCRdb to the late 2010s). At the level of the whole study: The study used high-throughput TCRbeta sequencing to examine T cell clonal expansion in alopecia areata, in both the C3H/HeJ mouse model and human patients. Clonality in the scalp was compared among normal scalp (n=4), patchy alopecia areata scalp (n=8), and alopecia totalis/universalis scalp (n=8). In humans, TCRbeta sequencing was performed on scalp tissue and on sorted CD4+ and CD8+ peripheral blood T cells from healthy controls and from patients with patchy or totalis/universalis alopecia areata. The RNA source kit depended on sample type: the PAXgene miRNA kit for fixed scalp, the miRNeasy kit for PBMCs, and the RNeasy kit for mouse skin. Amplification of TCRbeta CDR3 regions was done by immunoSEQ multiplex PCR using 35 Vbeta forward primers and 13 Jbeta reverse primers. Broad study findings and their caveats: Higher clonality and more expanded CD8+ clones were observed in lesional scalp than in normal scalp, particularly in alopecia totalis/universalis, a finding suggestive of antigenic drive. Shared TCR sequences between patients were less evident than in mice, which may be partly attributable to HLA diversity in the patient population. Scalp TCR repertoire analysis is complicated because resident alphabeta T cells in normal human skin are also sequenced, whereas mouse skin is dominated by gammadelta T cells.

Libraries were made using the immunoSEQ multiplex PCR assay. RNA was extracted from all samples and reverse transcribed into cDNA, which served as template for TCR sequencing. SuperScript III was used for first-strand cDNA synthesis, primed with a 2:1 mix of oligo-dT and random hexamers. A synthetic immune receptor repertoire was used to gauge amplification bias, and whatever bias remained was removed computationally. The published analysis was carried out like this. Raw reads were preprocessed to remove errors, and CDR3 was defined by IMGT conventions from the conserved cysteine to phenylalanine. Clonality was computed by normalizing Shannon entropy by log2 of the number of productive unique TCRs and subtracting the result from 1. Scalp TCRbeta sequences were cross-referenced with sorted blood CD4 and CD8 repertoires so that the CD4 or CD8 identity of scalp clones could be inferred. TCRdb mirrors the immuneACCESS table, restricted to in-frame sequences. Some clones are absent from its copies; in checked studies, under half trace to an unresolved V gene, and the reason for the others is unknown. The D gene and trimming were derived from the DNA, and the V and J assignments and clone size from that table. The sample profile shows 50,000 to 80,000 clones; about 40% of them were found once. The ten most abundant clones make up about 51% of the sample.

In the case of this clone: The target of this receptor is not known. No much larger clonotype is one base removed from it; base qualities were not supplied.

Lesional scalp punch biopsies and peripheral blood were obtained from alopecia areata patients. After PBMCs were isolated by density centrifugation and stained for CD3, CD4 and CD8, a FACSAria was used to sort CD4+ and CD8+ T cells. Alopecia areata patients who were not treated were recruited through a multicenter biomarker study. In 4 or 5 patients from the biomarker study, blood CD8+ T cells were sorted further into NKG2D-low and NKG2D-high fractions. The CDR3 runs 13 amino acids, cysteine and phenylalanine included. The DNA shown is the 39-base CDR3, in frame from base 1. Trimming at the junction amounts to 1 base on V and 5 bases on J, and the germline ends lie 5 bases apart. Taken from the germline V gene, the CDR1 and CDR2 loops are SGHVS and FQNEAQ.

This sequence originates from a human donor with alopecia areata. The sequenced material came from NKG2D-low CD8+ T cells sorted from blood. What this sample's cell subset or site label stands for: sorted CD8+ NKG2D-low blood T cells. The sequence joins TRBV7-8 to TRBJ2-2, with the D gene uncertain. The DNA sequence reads TGTGCCAGCAGCTTAGGGGCTACCGGGGAGCTGTTTTTT. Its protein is CASSLGATGELFF.